This TCR beta chain was found in a study of radiation and T cells in renal cell carcinoma. As to treatment: treatment-naive control, cytoreductive nephrectomy. TCRdb keeps only in-frame clones here, not all; method: immunoSEQ multiplex PCR. Altogether around 22,000 clones are present, roughly 60% being singletons, with the ten largest covering 20% to 25%. This CDR3 is 11 amino acids long. Per the germline V gene, CDR1 is LNHDA and CDR2 is SQIVND (reference sequence). Trimming pared 7 bases from V and 3 bases from J, leaving 7 bases between. This TCR was sampled from a man aged 40-55 years with renal cell carcinoma. V usage is TRBV19 and J usage is TRBJ2-7, with D possibly matching TRBD1 (6 bases). The sequences come from tumor tissue, collected from a patient whose treatment was nephrectomy without radiotherapy. Written as DNA, the CDR3 is TGTGCCAGTAAACAGGGCTACGAGCAGTACTTC. Its protein is CASKQGYEQYF.